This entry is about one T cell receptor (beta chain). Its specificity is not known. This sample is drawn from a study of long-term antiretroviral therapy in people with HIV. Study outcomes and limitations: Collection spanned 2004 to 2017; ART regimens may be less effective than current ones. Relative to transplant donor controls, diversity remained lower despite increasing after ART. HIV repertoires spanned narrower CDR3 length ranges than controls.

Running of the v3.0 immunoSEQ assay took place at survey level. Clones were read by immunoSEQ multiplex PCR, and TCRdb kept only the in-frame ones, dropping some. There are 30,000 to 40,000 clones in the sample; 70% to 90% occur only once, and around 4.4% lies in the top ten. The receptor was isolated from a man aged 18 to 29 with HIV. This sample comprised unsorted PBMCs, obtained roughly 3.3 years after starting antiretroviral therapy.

Here the CDR3 reads CASSLQGRKSSYEQYF. The CDR3 DNA follows: TGCGCCAGCAGCTTACAGGGGAGAAAGAGCTCCTACGAGCAGTACTTC. The chain recombines TRBV5-1 with TRBJ2-7, with 7 bases lining up with TRBD1. The CDR3 covers 16 residues. V shed 2 bases, J shed 0 bases, and the junction held 8 bases outside the gene matches. Germline CDR1 is SGHRS and CDR2 is YFSETQ.